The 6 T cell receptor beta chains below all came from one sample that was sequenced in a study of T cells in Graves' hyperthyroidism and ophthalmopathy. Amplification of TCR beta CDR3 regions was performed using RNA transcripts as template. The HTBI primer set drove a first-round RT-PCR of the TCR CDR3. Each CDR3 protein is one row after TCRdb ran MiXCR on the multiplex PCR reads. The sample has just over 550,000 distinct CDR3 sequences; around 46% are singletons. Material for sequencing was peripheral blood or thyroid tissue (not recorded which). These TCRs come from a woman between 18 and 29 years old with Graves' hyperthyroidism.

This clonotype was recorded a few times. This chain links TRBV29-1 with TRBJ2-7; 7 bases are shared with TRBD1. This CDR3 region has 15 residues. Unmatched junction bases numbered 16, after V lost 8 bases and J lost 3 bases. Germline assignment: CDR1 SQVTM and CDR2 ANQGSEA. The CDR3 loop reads CSFRARGNLDYEQYF. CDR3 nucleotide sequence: TGCAGCTTCCGGGCCAGGGGGAACCTAGACTACGAGCAGTACTTC.

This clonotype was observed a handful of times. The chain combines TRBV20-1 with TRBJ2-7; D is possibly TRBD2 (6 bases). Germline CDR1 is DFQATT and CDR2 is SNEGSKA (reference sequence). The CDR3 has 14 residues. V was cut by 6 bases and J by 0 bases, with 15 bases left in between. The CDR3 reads CSARRDGSSYEQYF. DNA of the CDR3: TGCAGTGCCCGGCGGGACGGCAGCTCCTACGAGCAGTACTTC.

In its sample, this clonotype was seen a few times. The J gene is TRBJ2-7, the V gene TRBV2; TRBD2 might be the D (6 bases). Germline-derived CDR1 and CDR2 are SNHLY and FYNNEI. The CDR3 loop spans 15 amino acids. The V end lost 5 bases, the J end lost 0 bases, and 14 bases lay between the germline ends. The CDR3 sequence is CASSTLARGSYEQYF. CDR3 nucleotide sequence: TGTGCCAGCAGTACGCTAGCGAGGGGCTCCTACGAGCAGTACTTC.

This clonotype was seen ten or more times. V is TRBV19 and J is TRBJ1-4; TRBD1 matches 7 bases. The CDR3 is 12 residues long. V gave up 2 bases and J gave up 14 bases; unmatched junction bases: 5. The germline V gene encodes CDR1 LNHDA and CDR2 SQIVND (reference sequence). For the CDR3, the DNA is TGTGCCAGTAGTATATCGCGGGACAGCCTGTTTTTT. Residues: CASSISRDSLFF.

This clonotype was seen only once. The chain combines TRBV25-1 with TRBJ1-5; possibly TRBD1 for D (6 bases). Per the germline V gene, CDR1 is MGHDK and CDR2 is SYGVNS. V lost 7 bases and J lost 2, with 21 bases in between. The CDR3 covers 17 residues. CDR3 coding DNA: TGTGCCAGCATCCAGGCGTGGGGGCTCCGGGGCAATCAGCCCCAGCATTTT. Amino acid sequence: CASIQAWGLRGNQPQHF.

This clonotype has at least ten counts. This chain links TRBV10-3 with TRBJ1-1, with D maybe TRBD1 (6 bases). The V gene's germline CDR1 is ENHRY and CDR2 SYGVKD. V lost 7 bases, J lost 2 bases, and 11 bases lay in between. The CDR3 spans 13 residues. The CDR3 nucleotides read TGTGCCATCACGGACAGACCCAACACTGAAGCTTTCTTT. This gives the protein CAITDRPNTEAFF.